The rows below give T cell receptor beta chains drawn from one sample of a study of blood T cell repertoires in COVID-19. Repertoires were generated with immunoSEQ multiplex PCR, while TCRdb's copy carries only in-frame clones and drops some. The data show fewer than 80,000 clones, with more than 75% seen just once and roughly a fifth held by the top ten. Sequencing was done on a sample of peripheral blood. The source is a human donor in a cohort sampled during active COVID-19. The conserved cysteine and the conserved F or W are not part of the CDR3 here. The order of the fields is V gene, J gene, CDR3 protein.

TRBV6-5,TRBJ2-3,ASRRLAGSTDTQY
TRBV7-2,TRBJ1-2,ASSVTGGTGYT
TRBV6-6,TRBJ1-2,ASRTQGADYGYT
TRBV5-1,TRBJ2-7,ASTNRGEQY
TRBV3-1/TRBV3-2,TRBJ2-2,ASSSSDHTGELF
TRBV29-1,TRBJ2-7,SVEDQNTKYEQY
TRBV5-4,TRBJ1-2,ASSLGQVNYGYT
TRBV12-3/TRBV12-4,TRBJ1-2,ASGDRVHGYT
TRBV11-1,TRBJ2-1,ASSLTSGINEQF
TRBV5-1,TRBJ1-2,ASSLATALIRYGYT
TRBV7-3,TRBJ2-1,ASSRQPSSYNEQF
TRBV24-1,TRBJ2-3,ATSDFSRTSTDTQY
TRBV29-1,TRBJ2-3,SVTGTSGANTQY
TRBV7-3,TRBJ2-7,ASSFGQGASYEQY
TRBV11-3,TRBJ2-2,ASSLQTGIGTGELF
TRBV5-1,TRBJ2-5,ASSLDPGQPQETQY
TRBV5-6,TRBJ2-1,ASSFFGNEQF
TRBV5-6,TRBJ1-1,ASSFAASPNTEAF
TRBV6-2/TRBV6-3,TRBJ2-1,ASSFTKGYNEQF
TRBV6-5,TRBJ2-7,ASSSGTSGHYEQY
TRBV10-1,TRBJ2-3,ASNDGGGNTDTQY
TRBV11-3,TRBJ2-3,ASSDSGRADTQY
TRBV29-1,TRBJ2-1,SVELLVDNEQF
TRBV2,TRBJ2-1,ASSPGTGIF
TRBV11-2,TRBJ2-7,ASSKVPQGSYEQY
TRBV19,TRBJ1-2,ASSIGQTYGYT
TRBV11-2,TRBJ1-1,ASSFPLRNTEAF
TRBV19,TRBJ1-3,ASSRDSFISGNTIY
TRBV7-2,TRBJ2-3,ASSLALSSGGVVGDTQY
TRBV6-5,TRBJ2-1,ASSYGGSSYNEQF
TRBV18,TRBJ2-7,ASSHSGTVGYEQY
TRBV2,TRBJ1-3,ASSAGGGNTIY
TRBV5-1,TRBJ2-1,ASSGGTSALGYNEQF
TRBV21-1,TRBJ1-2,ASSTAPETGTNYGYT
TRBV5-1,TRBJ2-7,ASSLGGDTYEQY
TRBV3-1/TRBV3-2,TRBJ2-7,ASSQAREQY
TRBV6-5,TRBJ1-1,ASSYVRGGSAEAF
TRBV6-4,TRBJ1-2,ARWTGTNYGYT
TRBV11-3,TRBJ2-2,ASSSQGLTGELF
TRBV12-3/TRBV12-4,TRBJ1-2,ASRPQGAGGYT
TRBV18,TRBJ2-7,ASSPLDGADEQY
TRBV7-9,TRBJ2-3,ASSFRRGRSNMDTQY
TRBV6-6,TRBJ2-1,ASSQPGLDYNEQF
TRBV9,TRBJ1-5,ASSGGTRENQPQH
TRBV19,TRBJ1-1,ASSAGDLTF
TRBV9,TRBJ1-6,ASSVEGRGGNSPLH
TRBV7-2,TRBJ2-1,ASSISINQGAASYNEQF
TRBV5-1,TRBJ1-5,ASSLTGPQPQH
TRBV3-1/TRBV3-2,TRBJ2-7,ASSPGTVNYEQY
TRBV12-3/TRBV12-4,TRBJ2-7,ASSQGHPYEQY
TRBV7-3,TRBJ2-1,ASSILAGSNNEQF
TRBV28,TRBJ2-7,ASSSGTLPYEQY
TRBV7-3,TRBJ2-1,ASSFLAGDSNEQF
TRBV18,TRBJ2-7,ASSPGLAGYEQY
TRBV5-5,TRBJ2-7,ASSFGGSGSYEQY
TRBV6-6,TRBJ1-1,ASSQPGGNTEAF
TRBV10-2,TRBJ2-5,ATLTGLAETQY
TRBV7-9,TRBJ2-5,ASSYPTGKETQY
TRBV18,TRBJ1-3,ASSRDSLSSGNTIY